Described below is a single TCR beta chain sequence and its context. This clonotype was counted between two and nine times. The clone's antigen remains unknown. Base qualities are not at hand, and no much larger clone is one base apart. Per the germline V gene, MDHEN is the CDR1 and SYDVKM is the CDR2. Spanning cysteine to phenylalanine, the CDR3 consists of 15 amino acids. Solely the CDR3 DNA is kept, with 45 bases framed from the first base. Trimming removed 3 bases from V and 3 bases from J, leaving 14 bases between the germline ends. TCR beta CDR3 regions were amplified from RNA transcripts. For the first round of RT-PCR on the TCR CDR3, the HTBI primer set was used together with the Qiagen OneStep RT-PCR kit. Libraries were constructed in a second round of multiplex PCR, after which size selection and purification were performed. Libraries were sequenced paired-end with 100 bp reads on an Illumina HiSeq2000. Under the source paper's analysis protocol: Raw data were processed with SOAPnuke, discarding reads with adapters, uncalled bases, mean Phred below 15, or no exact constant-primer or identifier match. COPE v1.2.5 was used to merge the high-quality paired reads, and each unique nucleotide sequence was defined as a clonotype. Clonotypes were aligned to IMGT TRBV, TRBD and TRBJ reference segments using MiTCR v1.1. Analysis was restricted to V-J combinations with a frequency above 0.0001, which covered 99% to 99.2% of repertoires. The TCS score was defined as the ratio of F50 (clonal expansion) to E x V (chaos), calculated using BLOSUM62-based TCRdist between CDR3 peptides within each V-J. Welch's t-statistics and random forest reduced around 520 V-J features to about 13, which were used in a naive Bayes classifier (R e1071). TCRdb reworked the public reads: Q25 trimming with fastp, MiXCR clone assembly, productive beta chains retained. Entries that share a CDR3 protein sequence are merged under the most common genes and DNA. The V and J calls and clone size are TCRdb's, not the authors'. The sample includes more than 300,000 distinct CDR3 sequences, with around 13% observed a single time. Around 10% of the sample is in the top ten clones.

The data were obtained in a study of T cells in Graves' hyperthyroidism and ophthalmopathy (dated by TCRdb to about 2019). Background for the entire study: Peripheral blood samples were taken at initial diagnosis, before any treatment was given. The approximately 100 discovery patients were divided at random into training and test sets in a 7:3 ratio. The paper describes TCR Vbeta CDR3 sequencing of 130 to 150 peripheral blood samples, made up of approximately 40 ophthalmopathy patients, roughly 72 hyperthyroidism patients and 17 progressor patients. After blood sampling, hyperthyroidism patients were treated with methimazole at a starting dose of 30 mg daily, and ophthalmopathy patients were treated with high-dose intravenous methylprednisolone. In over five Graves' hyperthyroidism patients, the study also compared T-cell repertoires from thyroid tissue with T-cell repertoires from blood. TCR V-J signatures able to tell the groups apart were searched for in a discovery cohort of 95 to 100 patients, of whom 40 to 45 had Graves' ophthalmopathy and about 55 had stable Graves' hyperthyroidism. Whether ophthalmopathy could be predicted prospectively was tested in an independent validation cohort made up of approximately 19 hyperthyroidism patients plus 17 patients who later progressed to ophthalmopathy.

Study-wide findings and limitations: A 13 V-J signature model separated ophthalmopathy from stable hyperthyroidism, with about 88% sensitivity and around 84% specificity in cross-validation and 80%/75% in testing. No statistical method was used to set the sample size in advance, and investigators knew the group allocation. Blood samples also contained most of the expanded thyroid clonotypes (frequency above 0.001), which suggests that blood repertoires may reflect thyroid immune responses. In validation, the model predicted progression to ophthalmopathy a median of about 5.9 months before onset, with about 67% sensitivity and about 75% specificity.

Graves' hyperthyroidism was defined as stable when no progression to ophthalmopathy occurred over 18 months of follow-up. Hyperthyroidism patients were newly diagnosed, with disease duration under 2 months, and aged 18 to 65 years. Patients with uncontrolled infections, other autoimmune diseases, pregnancy or lactation were excluded. Diagnoses were established on the basis of clinical symptoms, serum thyroxine and TRAb, thyroid ultrasound, and orbital computed tomography. PBMCs were separated from roughly 10 ml of fresh peripheral blood using Ficoll-Paque density gradient centrifugation. Trizol reagent was used to extract total RNA, and RNA quality was then checked on an Agilent 2100 Bioanalyzer.

The chain links TRBV28 with TRBJ1-2, and possibly TRBD1, on 6 matching bases. The TCR sequence derives from a woman in her sixties or seventies with Graves' hyperthyroidism. Input material: blood. The CDR3 here reads CASSLGRGLDYGYTF. The DNA sequence is TGTGCCAGCAGTTTGGGCAGGGGACTTGACTATGGCTACACCTTC.